These 11 T cell receptor beta chains originate from one sample sequenced in a study of T-cell reconstitution after alpha-beta-depleted transplantation in children. Preparation of the TCRbeta library involved a method that used unique molecular identifiers. Via MiXCR, TCRdb re-called the PCR reads, giving one row per CDR3 protein. The sample records around 700,000 distinct CDR3 sequences, 10% to 15% being singletons. The sample was PBMCs, taken before TCRalphabeta/CD19-depleted stem cell transplant. These receptors originate from a girl aged 2-10 years with congenital amegakaryocytic thrombocytopenia, due to receive a stem cell transplant.

This clonotype was counted many times. The V and J genes are TRBV5-1 and TRBJ1-2; tentative D call: TRBD1 (6 bases). Trimming took off 4 bases at V and 13 bases at J, with 20 bases between the two ends. The CDR3 spans 13 residues. The germline CDR1 and CDR2 sequences are SGHRS and YFSETQ. The CDR3 DNA is TGCGCCAGCAGCCAAGAGGGGGGGCGCAGGGGCACCTTC. Its translation: CASSQEGGRRGTF.

At least ten counts were recorded for this clonotype. CDR3 residues: CASTPRPVWHGYTF. The CDR3 nucleotides read TGTGCCAGCACCCCTCGTCCAGTTTGGCATGGCTACACCTTC. This sequence joins TRBV27 and TRBJ1-2; no clear D gene. CDR1 is MNHEY and CDR2 is SMNVEV in the germline V gene (reference sequence). V shed 7 bases and J shed 6 bases, with 18 bases lying between them. This CDR3 comprises 14 residues.

This clonotype was seen more than once but under ten times. The J gene is TRBJ2-1, the V gene TRBV20-1; 11 bases are shared with TRBD2. The CDR3 is 15 amino acids. Germline V lookup: CDR1 DFQATT, CDR2 SNEGSKA (reference sequence). The junction had 4 bases not matched to a gene; V was cut back by 4 bases and J by 2 bases. The CDR3 coding sequence is TGCAGTGCTAAAAGGGGACTAGCGGCCTACAATGAGCAGTTCTTC. This codes for CSAKRGLAAYNEQFF.

This clonotype was detected a few times. This chain uses TRBV15 with TRBJ2-1; possibly TRBD2 for D (5 bases). The ends were cut back, 0 bases at V and 7 bases at J, with 13 bases in the middle. CDR3 size: 15 residues. From germline, CDR1 is LNHNV and CDR2 YYDKDF (reference sequence). CDR3 loop: CATSRDSAPGNEQFF. The CDR3 DNA sequence: TGTGCCACCAGCAGAGATTCAGCCCCGGGGAATGAGCAGTTCTTC.

This clonotype came up a few times. This chain joins TRBV3-1 and TRBJ2-2; D might be TRBD2 (5 bases). Germline V CDR1 and CDR2: LGHDT, YNNKEL (reference sequence). The CDR3 totals 16 residues. Trimming stripped 2 bases from V and 1 base from J, with 11 bases between. CDR3 nucleotides: TGTGCCAGCAGCCAACAACGACGGGGGAACACCGGGGAGCTGTTTTTT. This gives the protein CASSQQRRGNTGELFF.

This clonotype was seen repeatedly, ten times or more. The genes are TRBV7-6 and TRBJ1-1; a weak D match, TRBD1 (6 bases). This CDR3 spans 16 amino acids. Trimming shortened V by 1 base and J by 2 bases, and 14 bases separated the two germline ends. CDR1 is SGHVS, CDR2 FNYEAQ, per germline. The CDR3, as DNA: TGTGCCAGCAGCTTAGACGGTTTCAGGGGCAACACTGAAGCTTTCTTT. It codes for CASSLDGFRGNTEAFF. The entire variable domain, with the rest obtained from reference TRBV7-6 and TRBJ1-1, is as follows: GAGVSQSPRYKVTKRGQDVALRCDPISGHVSLYWYRQALGQGPEFLTYFNYEAQQDKSGLPNDRFSAERPEGSISTLTIQRTEQRDSAMYRCASSLDGFRGNTEAFFGQGTRLTVV.

This clonotype was seen ten or more times. The rearrangement links TRBV20-1 to TRBJ2-1; D ambiguous. Germline CDR1 is DFQATT and CDR2 is SNEGSKA (reference sequence). The CDR3 has 13 residues. V lost 4 bases and J lost 9, with 16 bases in between. CDR3 nucleotide sequence: TGCAGTGCTAAAATCTCGCCGATCTTTGAGCAGTTCTTC. Amino acid sequence: CSAKISPIFEQFF.

In this sample, this clonotype turned up many times. V is TRBV5-5 and J is TRBJ2-7, with 10 bases lining up with TRBD2. The CDR3 totals 18 residues. V was pared by 3 bases and J by 2 bases, with 14 bases of the junction left unmatched. CDR1 and CDR2 (germline): SGHKS, YYEKEE (reference sequence). As DNA, the CDR3 is TGTGCCAGCAGCTCCCTTCCAGCCGGGACTAGCGCTCCCTACGAGCAGTACTTC. This sequence encodes CASSSLPAGTSAPYEQYF.

The gene calls are TRBV5-5 and TRBJ2-7, with a weak D call TRBD1 (7 bases). CDR1 and CDR2 (germline): SGHKS, YYEKEE (reference sequence). This CDR3 has 18 residues. The ends were cut back, 0 bases at V and 4 bases at J, with 23 bases in the middle. CDR3 sequence reads: CASSLDGGTAVKSYEQYF. In DNA form, the CDR3 reads TGTGCCAGCAGCTTGGATGGGGGGACAGCCGTTAAGTCGTACGAGCAGTACTTC.

In its sample, this clonotype was seen a few times. The V call is TRBV4-2, the J call TRBJ2-7; D gene ambiguous. V lost 4 bases to trimming and J lost 6 bases, with 16 bases between them. The CDR3 totals 14 residues. From germline, CDR1 is LGHNA and CDR2 YNFKEQ. The CDR3 bases are TGTGCCAGCAGCCCACGGGTTACCTACTCCGAGCAGTACTTC. Amino acids: CASSPRVTYSEQYF.

This clonotype occurred a few times. This chain links TRBV12-3 or TRBV12-4 with TRBJ1-5; maybe TRBD1 (6 bases). The V end was cut by 8 bases, the J end by 11 bases, with 13 bases between. This CDR3 has 11 amino acids. This CDR3 reads CASGKGGSQHF. The CDR3, as DNA: TGTGCCAGCGGAAAGGGGGGGTCCCAGCATTTT.